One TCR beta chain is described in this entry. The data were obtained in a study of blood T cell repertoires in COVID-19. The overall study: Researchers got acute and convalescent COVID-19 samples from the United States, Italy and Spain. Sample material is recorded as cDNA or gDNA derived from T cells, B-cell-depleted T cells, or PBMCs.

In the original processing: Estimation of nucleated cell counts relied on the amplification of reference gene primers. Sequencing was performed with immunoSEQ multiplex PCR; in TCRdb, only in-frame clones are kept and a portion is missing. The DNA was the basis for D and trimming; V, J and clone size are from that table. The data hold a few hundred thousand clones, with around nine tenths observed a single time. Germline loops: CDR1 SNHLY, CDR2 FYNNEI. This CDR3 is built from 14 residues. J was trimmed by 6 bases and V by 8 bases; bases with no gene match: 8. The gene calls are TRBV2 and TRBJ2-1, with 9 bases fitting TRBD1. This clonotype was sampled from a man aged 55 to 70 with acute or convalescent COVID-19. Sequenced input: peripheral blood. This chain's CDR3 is CASGRTGVGNEQFF. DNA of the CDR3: TGTGCCAGCGGTAGGACAGGGGTGGGCAATGAGCAGTTCTTC.